The 10 T cell receptor beta chains in this list originate from one sample, sequenced in a study of T cell repertoires in cytomegalovirus infection. MiXCR, applied by TCRdb to the reads, yields one record per CDR3 protein. The data contain 650,000 to 900,000 distinct CDR3 sequences, approximately 30% of them singletons. These TCRs are of unknown antigen specificity. Here the sequenced sample was cultured CD8+ T cells from PBMCs, taken from culture after CMV antigen stimulation. These TCRs come from a human donor in good health (CMV status not recorded). Some clones in this sample may be carry-over from other donors' samples.

This chain uses TRBV19 with TRBJ1-1, with a tentative D call TRBD1 (6 bases). Trimming removed 5 bases at V and 1 base at J, with 11 bases between. Germline values: CDR1 LNHDA, CDR2 SQIVND (reference sequence). CDR3 size: 14 residues. Here the CDR3 reads CASSAQGWNTEAFF. CDR3 in DNA: TGTGCCAGTAGTGCCCAGGGGTGGAACACTGAAGCTTTCTTT.

Ten or more counts support this clonotype. The J gene is TRBJ2-1, the V gene TRBV6-2 or TRBV6-3, with D tentatively TRBD2 (5 bases). Between the trimmed V and J ends, which lost 6 bases and 5 bases, there was a span of 11 bases. The CDR3 length is 13 residues. Germline values: CDR1 MNHEY, CDR2 SVGEGT. In DNA, the CDR3 is TGTGCCAGCAGCTTCGGACTCAACAATGAGCAGTTCTTC. It specifies CASSFGLNNEQFF.

The V and J genes are TRBV23-1 and TRBJ2-1; D not resolved. TRBV23-1 is annotated as an ORF whose role is uncertain. Trimming shortened V by 4 bases and J by 0 bases, and 13 bases separated the two germline ends. CDR3 size: 16 residues. The CDR3 DNA follows: TGCGCCAGCAGTCTAAGGGCCCAGAGCTCCTACAATGAGCAGTTCTTC. It is translated as CASSLRAQSSYNEQFF.

This clonotype was detected a few times. The chain combines TRBV5-4 with TRBJ1-2; 8 bases are a match to TRBD1. Germline values: CDR1 SGHNT, CDR2 YYREEE (reference sequence). The CDR3 has 16 amino acids. Trimming at V came to 4 bases and at J to 3 bases, leaving 11 bases not matched to a gene. The CDR3 loop reads CASSADFDRGYYGYTF. In nucleotides, the CDR3 is TGTGCCAGCAGCGCCGACTTCGACAGGGGCTACTATGGCTACACCTTC.

This clonotype was observed a single time. The chain uses TRBV6-8 and TRBJ1-1, with D unresolved. V was clipped by 6 bases and J by 3 bases, with 17 bases between them. Germline V CDR1 and CDR2: MNHGY, SAAAGT. This CDR3 contains 15 residues. The CDR3 loop reads CASSWNIPSYTEAFF. CDR3 bases: TGTGCCAGCAGCTGGAACATTCCCTCGTACACTGAAGCTTTCTTT.

Regarding this clonotype: The DNA is omitted, as the CDR3 cannot be located on it reliably, and the CDR3 follows TCRdb's listing. The V call is TRBV19, the J call TRBJ1-3; TRBD1, the table's D call, lacks a check against the DNA. The CDR3 spans 18 amino acids, including both terminal residues. Germline V gene lookup returns CDR1 LNHDA and CDR2 SQIVND (reference sequence). CDR3: CASFGAGTGIHSGNTIYF.

The table lists this clonotype with a few counts. The genes are TRBV6-1 and TRBJ2-7; D uncertain. V gave up 9 bases and J gave up 6 bases, with 18 bases separating them. The germline V gene has CDR1 MNHNS and CDR2 SASEGT. The CDR3 consists of 13 residues. CDR3 sequence reads: CASSLGYSSEQYV. The CDR3 bases are TGTGCCAGTAGTTTAGGGTATTCGAGCGAGCAGTACGTC.

In its sample, this clonotype was seen once. The chain employs TRBV7-4 and TRBJ1-6; possibly TRBD1 for D (5 bases). The V and J ends lost 2 bases and 7 bases respectively, with 21 bases between them. CDR1 and CDR2 from the germline V gene are SGHVT and SQSDAQ. This CDR3 region has 18 residues. Here the CDR3 reads CASSLSPYRQGLNSPLHF. As DNA, the CDR3 is TGTGCCAGCAGCTTAAGCCCTTACCGTCAGGGTTTGAATTCACCCCTCCACTTT.

This chain connects TRBV7-8 to TRBJ2-4; tentatively, D is TRBD1 (6 bases). The V end was cut by 4 bases, the J end by 4 bases, with 14 bases between. This CDR3 spans 15 amino acids. Germline V CDR1 and CDR2: SGHVS, FQNEAQ. In nucleotides, the CDR3 is TGTGCCAGCAGCTGGGGACACGGAGGTAAAAACATTCAGTACTTC. Its translation: CASSWGHGGKNIQYF.

V is TRBV7-6 and J is TRBJ2-7; 7 nucleotides agree with TRBD1. Germline V gives CDR1 SGHVS, CDR2 FNYEAQ. The length of the CDR3 is 15 residues. Trimming cost V 5 bases and J 2 bases; bases outside gene matches: 9. Written as DNA, the CDR3 is TGTGCCAGCAGCCGCGAGGGGGCCGGTACCTACGAGCAGTACTTC. As protein: CASSREGAGTYEQYF. Full variable domain (missing parts from reference TRBV7-6 and TRBJ2-7): GAGVSQSPRYKVTKRGQDVALRCDPISGHVSLYWYRQALGQGPEFLTYFNYEAQQDKSGLPNDRFSAERPEGSISTLTIQRTEQRDSAMYRCASSREGAGTYEQYFGPGTRLTVT.